The present T cell receptor beta chain was sequenced within a study of OX40 agonist ivuxolimab in advanced cancers. TCRdb keeps only in-frame clones here, not all; method: immunoSEQ multiplex PCR. Of about 32,000 clones listed, around 81% are singletons. Germline V gives CDR1 MNHEY, CDR2 SVGAGI. This CDR3 contains 14 residues. The V end lost 0 bases, the J end lost 6 bases, and 11 bases lay between the germline ends. The clonotype originates from an adult with an advanced solid tumor such as melanoma, head and neck, liver or kidney cancer. This rearrangement joins TRBV6-5 to TRBJ1-2; D unclear. This specimen consisted of CD4+ or CD8+ T cells sorted from blood, obtained in a trial of the OX40 agonist ivuxolimab. CDR3 protein: CASSYSRAYHGYTF. The CDR3, as DNA: TGTGCCAGCAGTTACTCTCGGGCCTACCATGGCTACACCTTC.